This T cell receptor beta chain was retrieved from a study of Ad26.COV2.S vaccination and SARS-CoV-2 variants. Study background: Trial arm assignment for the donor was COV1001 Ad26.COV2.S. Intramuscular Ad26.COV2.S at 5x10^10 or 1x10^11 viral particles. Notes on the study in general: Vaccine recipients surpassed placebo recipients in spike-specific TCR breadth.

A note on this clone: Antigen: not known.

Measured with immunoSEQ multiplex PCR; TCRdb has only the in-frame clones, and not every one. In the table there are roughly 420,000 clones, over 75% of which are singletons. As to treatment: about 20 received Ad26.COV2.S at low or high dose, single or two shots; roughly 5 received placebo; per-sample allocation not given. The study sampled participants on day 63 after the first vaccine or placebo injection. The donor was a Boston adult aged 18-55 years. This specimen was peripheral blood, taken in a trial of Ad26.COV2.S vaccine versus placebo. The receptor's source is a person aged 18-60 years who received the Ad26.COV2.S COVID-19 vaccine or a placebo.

The CDR3 nucleotides are TGTGCCAGCAGCGTTACAGGGAACACTGAAGCTTTCTTT. Its translation: CASSVTGNTEAFF. The J gene is TRBJ1-1, the V gene TRBV9; TRBD1 is a possible D gene (5 bases). V shed 2 bases and J shed 1 base, with 6 bases lying between them. The CDR3 is 13 amino acids. Germline assignment: CDR1 SGDLS and CDR2 YYNGEE.